This T cell receptor (beta chain) emerged from a study of cytomegalovirus exposure and HLA in healthy donors. Per germline, CDR1 SGHDT and CDR2 YYEEEE. The CDR3 runs to 13 residues. After removal of 4 bases from V and 4 bases from J, the junction contained 4 bases not matched to a gene. Broader study findings: It was about 180 TCR beta chains that were listed as cytomegalovirus-associated.

This clone has just a few counts. Its target is not known. PCR used 60 Vbeta primers and 13 Jbeta primers. Profiling relied on immunoSEQ multiplex PCR, and the TCRdb table lists in-frame clones only, not all of them. The data show roughly 150,000 clones, 60% to 75% seen once. The TCR originated in a woman aged 45-60 years in good health and CMV-seropositive. The gene calls are TRBV5-6 and TRBJ1-2, with 7 bases lining up with TRBD1. The sequencing sample was made of PBMCs. The chain's CDR3 is CASSMGQTYGYTF. In DNA form, the CDR3 reads TGTGCCAGCAGCATGGGACAGACCTATGGCTACACCTTC.